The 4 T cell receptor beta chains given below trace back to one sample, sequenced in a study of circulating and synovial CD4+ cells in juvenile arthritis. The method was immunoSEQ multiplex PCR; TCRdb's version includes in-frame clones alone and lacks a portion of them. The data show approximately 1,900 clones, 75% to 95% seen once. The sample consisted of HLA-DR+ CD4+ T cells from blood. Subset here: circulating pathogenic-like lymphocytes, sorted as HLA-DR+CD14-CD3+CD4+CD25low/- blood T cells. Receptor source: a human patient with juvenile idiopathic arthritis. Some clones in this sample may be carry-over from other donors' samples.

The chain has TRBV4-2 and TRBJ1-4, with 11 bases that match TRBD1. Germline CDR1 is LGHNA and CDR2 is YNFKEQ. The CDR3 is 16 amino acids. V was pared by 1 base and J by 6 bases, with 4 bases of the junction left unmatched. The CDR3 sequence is CASSQVVGQGDEKLFF. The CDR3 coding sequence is TGTGCCAGCAGCCAAGTTGTGGGACAGGGGGATGAAAAACTGTTTTTT.

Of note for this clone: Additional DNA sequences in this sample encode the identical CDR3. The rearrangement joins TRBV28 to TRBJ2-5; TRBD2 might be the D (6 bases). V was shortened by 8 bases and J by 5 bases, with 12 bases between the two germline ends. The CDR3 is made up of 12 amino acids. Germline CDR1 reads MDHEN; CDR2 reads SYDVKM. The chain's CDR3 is CASGRGVETQYF. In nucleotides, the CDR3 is TGTGCCAGCGGCCGCGGGGTTGAGACCCAGTACTTC.

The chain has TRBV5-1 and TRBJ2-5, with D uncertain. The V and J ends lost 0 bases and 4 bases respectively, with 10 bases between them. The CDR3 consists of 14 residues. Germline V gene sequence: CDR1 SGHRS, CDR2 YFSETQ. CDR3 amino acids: CASSLGPLTETQYF. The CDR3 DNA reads TGCGCCAGCAGCTTGGGTCCACTTACAGAGACCCAGTACTTC.

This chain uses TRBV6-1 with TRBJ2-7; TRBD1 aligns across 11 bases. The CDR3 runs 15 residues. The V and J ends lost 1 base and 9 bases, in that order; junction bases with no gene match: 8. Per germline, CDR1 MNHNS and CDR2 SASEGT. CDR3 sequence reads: CASSEVMGTGGRQYF. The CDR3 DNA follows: TGTGCCAGCAGTGAAGTAATGGGGACAGGGGGGAGGCAGTACTTC.